This T cell receptor beta chain was obtained from a study of regulatory T cells in long-lasting Graves disease. CDR3 regions were amplified by Arm-PCR using iRepertoire HTBI primers to build TCR beta libraries. Each CDR3 protein gets one entry after TCRdb re-called the multiplex PCR reads with MiXCR. The table records 200,000 to 250,000 distinct CDR3 sequences, around a fifth of them present only once. General study results and limits: A reduction in accuracy may have resulted from the small sample size.

CDR1 and CDR2 (germline): MNHEY, SMNVEV (reference sequence). The CDR3 has 16 residues. V shed 2 bases and J 2 bases; nucleotides not matched to a gene: 5. This clonotype came up a few times. Antigen specificity is unknown. Specified time point: newly diagnosed GD, antithyroid drugs for less than 3 months. PBMCs provided the RNA from which the TCR library was made. These sequences were also reported in another study, on T cells in Graves' hyperthyroidism and ophthalmopathy. From that second work: RT-PCR in the first round (using the HTBI primer set) targeted the TCR CDR3.

This sequence joins TRBV27 and TRBJ2-1; 8 positions agree with TRBD1. This TCR was recovered from a woman aged 25 to 39 with Graves disease. The sample consisted of peripheral blood mononuclear cells (PBMCs), taken at new diagnosis, from a patient treated with antithyroid drugs. The CDR3 DNA reads TGTGCCAGCAGTTTACGGCAGGGGGCAACCTACAATGAGCAGTTCTTC. Its protein product is CASSLRQGATYNEQFF.